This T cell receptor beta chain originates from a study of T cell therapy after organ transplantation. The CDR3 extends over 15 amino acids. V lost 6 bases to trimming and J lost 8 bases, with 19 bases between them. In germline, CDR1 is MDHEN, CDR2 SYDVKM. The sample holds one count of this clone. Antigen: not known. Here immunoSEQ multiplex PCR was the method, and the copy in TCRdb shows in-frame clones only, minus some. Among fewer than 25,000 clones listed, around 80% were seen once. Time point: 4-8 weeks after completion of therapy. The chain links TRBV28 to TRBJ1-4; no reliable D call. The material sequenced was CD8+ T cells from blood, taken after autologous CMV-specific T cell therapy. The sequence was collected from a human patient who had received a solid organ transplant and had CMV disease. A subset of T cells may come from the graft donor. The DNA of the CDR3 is TGTGCCAGCAGCCCCTTGGGGAATTTGGACGAAAAACTGTTTTTT. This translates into CASSPLGNLDEKLFF.